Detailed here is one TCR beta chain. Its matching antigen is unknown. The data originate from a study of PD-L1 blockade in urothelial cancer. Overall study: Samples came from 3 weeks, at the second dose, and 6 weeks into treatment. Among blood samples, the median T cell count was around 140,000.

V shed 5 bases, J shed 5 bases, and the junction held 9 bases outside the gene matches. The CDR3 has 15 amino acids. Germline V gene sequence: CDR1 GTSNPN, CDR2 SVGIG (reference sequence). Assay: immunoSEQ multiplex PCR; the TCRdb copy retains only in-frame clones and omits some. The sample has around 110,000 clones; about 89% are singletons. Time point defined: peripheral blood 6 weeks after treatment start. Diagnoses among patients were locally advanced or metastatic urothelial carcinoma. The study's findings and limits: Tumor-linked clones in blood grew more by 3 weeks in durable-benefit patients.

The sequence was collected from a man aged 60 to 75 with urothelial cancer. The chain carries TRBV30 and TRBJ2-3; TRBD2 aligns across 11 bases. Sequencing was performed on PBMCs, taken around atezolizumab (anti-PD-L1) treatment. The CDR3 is CAWGILAGAGDTQYF. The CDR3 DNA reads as TGTGCCTGGGGGATACTAGCGGGAGCCGGAGATACGCAGTATTTT.